The 10 T cell receptor beta chains below were found in one sample sequenced in a study of cytomegalovirus exposure and HLA in healthy donors. PCR primers comprised 60 Vbeta and 13 Jbeta primers. The assay was immunoSEQ multiplex PCR, and TCRdb's table has in-frame clones only and misses some. This table holds around 37,000 clones, around 70% found once. The specimen was PBMCs. Receptor source: a man aged 25 to 40 in good health and CMV-seronegative.

The chain uses TRBV18 and TRBJ2-7, with D uncertain. Trimming shortened V by 4 bases and J by 0 bases, and 4 bases separated the two germline ends. CDR1 is KGHSH, CDR2 LQKENI, per germline. This CDR3 has 12 amino acids. CDR3 coding DNA: TGTGCCAGCTCACGCGCCTCCTACGAGCAGTACTTC. Translating it yields CASSRASYEQYF.

V gene TRBV29-1 combines with J gene TRBJ2-7; possibly TRBD1 for D (6 bases). CDR3 size: 13 residues. Trimming removed 2 bases from V and 6 bases from J, with 14 bases in between. Germline values: CDR1 SQVTM, CDR2 ANQGSEA. CDR3 amino acids: CSVETGTPREQYF. CDR3 in DNA: TGCAGCGTTGAAACCGGGACACCCCGCGAGCAGTACTTC.

V usage is TRBV27 and J usage is TRBJ2-3; TRBD2 might be the D (6 bases). V shed 2 bases and J shed 2 bases, with 14 bases lying between them. Germline-derived CDR1 and CDR2 are MNHEY and SMNVEV (reference sequence). The CDR3 is 16 amino acids. The CDR3 region is CASSLMDGGNTDTQYF. In DNA form, the CDR3 reads TGTGCCAGCAGTTTAATGGATGGGGGGAACACAGATACGCAGTATTTT.

V usage is TRBV6-1 and J usage is TRBJ2-3; 12 positions match TRBD2. The CDR3 has 15 residues. V was clipped by 6 bases and J by 3 bases; unmatched bases: 4. Germline CDR1 is MNHNS and CDR2 is SASEGT. Here the CDR3 reads CASRPTSGGTDTQYF. Here the CDR3 DNA reads TGTGCCAGCAGACCCACTAGCGGGGGGACAGATACGCAGTATTTT.

This sequence joins TRBV28 and TRBJ2-7, with TRBD1 as a possible D gene (6 bases). In germline, CDR1 is MDHEN, CDR2 SYDVKM. V lost 6 bases and J 1 base, leaving 7 bases between the germline ends. This CDR3 has 12 residues. CDR3 DNA: TGTGCCAGCAGAGGACAGTCCTACGAGCAGTACTTC. Protein: CASRGQSYEQYF.

As to this clone: Mismatch with germline at one junction end may stem from a read error. V gene TRBV7-9 combines with J gene TRBJ1-5; D is uncertain. The length of the CDR3 is 12 residues. Germline CDR1 is SEHNR and CDR2 is FQNEAQ (reference sequence). This CDR3 reads CSSSRESQPQHF. The CDR3 bases are TGTTCCAGCAGCCGGGAGTCTCAGCCCCAGCATTTT. Full variable domain (remainder filled in from reference TRBV7-9 and TRBJ1-5): DTGVSQNPRHKITKRGQNVTFRCDPISEHNRLYWYRQTLGQGPEFLTYFQNEAQLEKSRLLSDRFSAERPKGSFSTLEIQRTEQGDSAMYLCSSSRESQPQHFGDGTRLSIL.

V usage is TRBV4-1 and J usage is TRBJ1-3, with D perhaps matching TRBD1 (6 bases). The V and J ends lost 0 bases and 0 bases respectively, with 12 bases between them. This CDR3 has 17 amino acids. In germline, CDR1 is MGHRA, CDR2 YSYEKL. The DNA for the CDR3 is TGCGCCAGCAGCCAAGATATAGGACAGAACTCTGGAAACACCATATATTTT. Protein product: CASSQDIGQNSGNTIYF.

The V gene is TRBV14, the J gene TRBJ2-7, with D possibly matching TRBD2 (6 bases). The CDR3 totals 16 residues. CDR1 SGHDN and CDR2 FVKESK come from the germline V gene. V was clipped by 1 base and J by 0 bases, with 13 bases between them. In nucleotides, the CDR3 is TGTGCCAGCAGCCAAGCGGGACTCTCGAGCTCCTACGAGCAGTACTTC. Amino acids: CASSQAGLSSSYEQYF.

This sequence joins TRBV7-9 and TRBJ1-2, with unresolved D. Trimming removed 5 bases at V and 7 bases at J, with 17 bases between. Germline V gene sequence: CDR1 SEHNR, CDR2 FQNEAQ (reference sequence). CDR3 size: 14 residues. The chain's CDR3 is CASSPPEGILGYTF. CDR3 DNA: TGTGCCAGCAGCCCCCCCGAGGGAATACTTGGCTACACCTTC.

This chain connects TRBV7-9 to TRBJ2-2; tentatively, D is TRBD1 (5 bases). Trimming took 4 bases from V and 6 from J, leaving 21 bases between them. The germline gives CDR1 SEHNR, CDR2 FQNEAQ (reference sequence). The CDR3 is 17 residues long. The CDR3 DNA reads as TGTGCCAGCAGCTCCCTCAGGGCCCAGGGTCTAGCCGGGGAGCTGTTTTTT. The encoded protein is CASSSLRAQGLAGELFF. Drawing the rest from reference TRBV7-9 and TRBJ2-2, the complete variable domain is DTGVSQNPRHKITKRGQNVTFRCDPISEHNRLYWYRQTLGQGPEFLTYFQNEAQLEKSRLLSDRFSAERPKGSFSTLEIQRTEQGDSAMYLCASSSLRAQGLAGELFFGEGSRLTVL.